This TCR beta chain was observed in a study of blood T cell repertoires in COVID-19. On the study more broadly: The origin of the acute and convalescent COVID-19 samples was the United States, Italy and Spain. PBMCs, B-cell-depleted T cells, or T cells provided the cDNA or gDNA that made up the material.

Profiled with immunoSEQ multiplex PCR; TCRdb holds only in-frame clones, not every one. The sample includes some 200,000 clones, around 80% of them seen just once. Losses at the gene ends were 3 bases for V and 4 bases for J; bases not matched to a gene: 9. This CDR3 has 17 residues. Germline CDR1 reads KGHSH; CDR2 reads LQKENI. This clone was picked up a small number of times. The chain is built from TRBV18 and TRBJ1-6, with 7 bases identical to TRBD1. Sequencing was carried out using peripheral blood. The clonotype originates from a woman aged 30 to 39 with COVID-19, enrolled during active disease. Here the CDR3 reads CASSPAGQLLYNSPLHF. The CDR3 DNA reads as TGTGCCAGCTCACCGGCGGGACAGCTACTTTATAATTCACCCCTCCACTTT.